The rows below give T cell receptor beta chains drawn from one sample of a study of blood T cell repertoires in COVID-19. TCRdb keeps only in-frame clones here, not all; method: immunoSEQ multiplex PCR. This sample has fewer than 150,000 clones; roughly 86% occur once, and the top ten carry approximately 5.4%. Sequenced input: peripheral blood. The receptors derive from a human donor in a cohort sampled during active COVID-19. CDR3s include the opening cysteine and the closing phenylalanine or tryptophan. The D gene is left open where the match is weak. The size field is filled for only some rows; it gives once, few, many or a size class.

V gene: TRBV12-5; J gene: TRBJ2-3; D gene: TRBD2; clone size: .; CDR3 protein: CASGTGLADGDTQYF; CDR3 DNA: TGTGCTAGTGGTACGGGACTAGCGGACGGGGATACGCAGTATTTT
V gene: TRBV14; J gene: TRBJ1-2; D gene: TRBD1; clone size: once; CDR3 protein: CASSPQLTGRYGYTF; CDR3 DNA: TGTGCCAGCAGCCCCCAACTGACAGGGCGGTATGGCTACACCTTC
V gene: TRBV4-1; J gene: TRBJ2-4; D gene: TRBD2; clone size: .; CDR3 protein: CASSQDQSGGKNIQYF; CDR3 DNA: TGCGCCAGCAGCCAAGATCAGAGCGGGGGCAAAAACATTCAGTACTTC
V gene: TRBV21-1; J gene: TRBJ2-3; D gene: .; clone size: .; CDR3 protein: CASSKAWARRAPDTQYF; CDR3 DNA: TGTGCCAGCAGCAAGGCATGGGCCCGGCGAGCCCCAGATACGCAGTATTTT
V gene: TRBV7-6; J gene: TRBJ2-5; D gene: .; clone size: .; CDR3 protein: CASSLLAEGGTQYF; CDR3 DNA: TGTGCCAGCAGCTTACTAGCGGAAGGGGGGACCCAGTACTTC
V gene: TRBV2; J gene: TRBJ1-3; D gene: .; clone size: .; CDR3 protein: CASSDARETGNTIYF; CDR3 DNA: TGTGCCAGCAGTGATGCCAGGGAAACTGGAAACACCATATATTTT
V gene: TRBV5-1; J gene: TRBJ2-7; D gene: TRBD1; clone size: .; CDR3 protein: CASSTDRSYEQYF; CDR3 DNA: TGCGCCAGCAGCACGGACAGGTCCTACGAGCAGTACTTC
V gene: TRBV5-6; J gene: TRBJ2-1; D gene: TRBD1; clone size: .; CDR3 protein: CASSSYYYDRGSSYNEQFF; CDR3 DNA: TGTGCCAGCAGCTCCTATTACTACGACAGGGGGAGCTCCTACAATGAGCAGTTCTTC
V gene: TRBV4-1; J gene: TRBJ2-7; D gene: TRBD1; clone size: .; CDR3 protein: CASSLGQGNYEQYF; CDR3 DNA: TGCGCCAGCAGCTTGGGACAGGGAAACTACGAGCAGTACTTC
V gene: TRBV18; J gene: TRBJ2-2; D gene: .; clone size: .; CDR3 protein: CASSPQGRRSGELFF; CDR3 DNA: TGTGCCAGCTCACCACAGGGGCGGCGGTCCGGGGAGCTGTTTTTT
V gene: TRBV5-1; J gene: TRBJ2-7; D gene: .; clone size: .; CDR3 protein: CASRGVRGDNEQYF; CDR3 DNA: TGCGCCAGCAGGGGTGTCAGGGGCGATAACGAGCAGTACTTC
V gene: TRBV12-3/TRBV12-4; J gene: TRBJ2-5; D gene: TRBD1; clone size: .; CDR3 protein: CASSLGADRAQYF; CDR3 DNA: TGTGCCAGCAGTTTAGGGGCAGACAGGGCCCAGTACTTC
V gene: TRBV6-1; J gene: TRBJ2-1; D gene: TRBD2; clone size: once; CDR3 protein: CASSDPLWEGRSSYNEQFF; CDR3 DNA: TGTGCCAGCAGTGATCCCCTCTGGGAGGGGAGAAGCTCCTACAATGAGCAGTTCTTC